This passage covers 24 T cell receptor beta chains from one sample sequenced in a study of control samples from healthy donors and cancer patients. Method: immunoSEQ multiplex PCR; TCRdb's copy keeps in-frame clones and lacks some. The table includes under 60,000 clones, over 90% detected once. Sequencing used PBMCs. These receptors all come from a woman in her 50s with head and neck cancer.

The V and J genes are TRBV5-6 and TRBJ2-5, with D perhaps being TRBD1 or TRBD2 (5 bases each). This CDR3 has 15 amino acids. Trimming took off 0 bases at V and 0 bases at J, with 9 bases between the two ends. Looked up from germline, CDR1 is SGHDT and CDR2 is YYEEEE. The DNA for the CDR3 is TGTGCCAGCAGCTTGGCAGGGACCCACCAAGAGACCCAGTACTTC. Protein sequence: CASSLAGTHQETQYF.

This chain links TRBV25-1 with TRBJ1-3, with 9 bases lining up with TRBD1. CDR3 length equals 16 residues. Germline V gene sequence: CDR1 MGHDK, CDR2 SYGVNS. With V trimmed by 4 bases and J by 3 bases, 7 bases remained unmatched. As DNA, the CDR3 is TGTGCCAGCAGTGCCGGGACAGGGATCATTGGAAACACCATATATTTT. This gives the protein CASSAGTGIIGNTIYF. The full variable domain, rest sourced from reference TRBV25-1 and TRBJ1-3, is EADIYQTPRYLVIGTGKKITLECSQTMGHDKMYWYQQDPGMELHLIHYSYGVNSTEKGDLSSESTVSRIRTEHFPLTLESARPSHTSQYLCASSAGTGIIGNTIYFGEGSWLTVV.

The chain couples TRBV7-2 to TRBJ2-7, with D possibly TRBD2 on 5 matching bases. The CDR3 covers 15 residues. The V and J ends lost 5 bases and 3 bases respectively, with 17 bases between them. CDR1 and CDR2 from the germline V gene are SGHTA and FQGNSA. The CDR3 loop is CASSPSTSGYYEQYF. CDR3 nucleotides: TGTGCCAGCAGCCCTTCCACGAGCGGCTACTACGAGCAGTACTTC.

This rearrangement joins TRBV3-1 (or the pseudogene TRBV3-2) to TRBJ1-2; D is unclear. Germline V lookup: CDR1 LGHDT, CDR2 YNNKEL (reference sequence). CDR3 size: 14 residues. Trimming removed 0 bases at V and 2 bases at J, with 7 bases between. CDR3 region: CASSQDVGNYGYTF. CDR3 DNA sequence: TGTGCCAGCAGCCAAGACGTGGGGAACTATGGCTACACCTTC.

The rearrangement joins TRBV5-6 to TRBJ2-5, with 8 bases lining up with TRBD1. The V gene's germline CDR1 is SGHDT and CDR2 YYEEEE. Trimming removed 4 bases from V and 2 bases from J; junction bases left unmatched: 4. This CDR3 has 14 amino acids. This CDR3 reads CASSLNRGQETQYF. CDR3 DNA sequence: TGTGCCAGCAGCCTAAACAGGGGGCAAGAGACCCAGTACTTC.

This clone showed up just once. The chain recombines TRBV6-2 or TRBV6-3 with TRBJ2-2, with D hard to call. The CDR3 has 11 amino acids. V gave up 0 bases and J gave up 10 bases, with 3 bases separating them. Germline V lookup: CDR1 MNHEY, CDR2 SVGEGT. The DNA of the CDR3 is TGTGCCAGCAGTTACTCGGAGGAGCTGTTTTTT. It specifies CASSYSEELFF.

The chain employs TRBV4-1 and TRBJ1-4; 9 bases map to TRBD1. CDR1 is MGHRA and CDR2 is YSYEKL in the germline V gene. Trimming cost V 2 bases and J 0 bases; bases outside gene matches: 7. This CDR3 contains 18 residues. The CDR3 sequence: CASSQPRQGVATNEKLFF. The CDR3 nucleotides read TGCGCCAGCAGCCAACCTCGACAGGGGGTAGCAACTAATGAAAAACTGTTTTTT.

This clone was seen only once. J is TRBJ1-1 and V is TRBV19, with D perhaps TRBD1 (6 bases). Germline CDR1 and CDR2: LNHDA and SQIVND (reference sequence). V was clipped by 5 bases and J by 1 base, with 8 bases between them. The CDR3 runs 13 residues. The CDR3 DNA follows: TGTGCCAGTAGTGCACAGGGGAACACTGAAGCTTTCTTT. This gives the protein CASSAQGNTEAFF. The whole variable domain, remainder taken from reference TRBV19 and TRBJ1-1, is DGGITQSPKYLFRKEGQNVTLSCEQNLNHDAMYWYRQDPGQGLRLIYYSQIVNDFQKGDIAEGYSVSREKKESFPLTVTSAQKNPTAFYLCASSAQGNTEAFFGQGTRLTVV.

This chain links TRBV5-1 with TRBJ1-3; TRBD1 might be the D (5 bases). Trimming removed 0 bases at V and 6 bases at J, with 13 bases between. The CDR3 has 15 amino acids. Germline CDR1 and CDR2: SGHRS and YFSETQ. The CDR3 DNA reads TGCGCCAGCAGCTTGGGACGGGGCGGTGAAAACACCATATATTTT. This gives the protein CASSLGRGGENTIYF. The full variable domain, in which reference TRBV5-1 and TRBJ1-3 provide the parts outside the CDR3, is KAGVTQTPRYLIKTRGQQVTLSCSPISGHRSVSWYQQTPGQGLQFLFEYFSETQRNKGNFPGRFSGRQFSNSRSEMNVSTLELGDSALYLCASSLGRGGENTIYFGEGSWLTVV.

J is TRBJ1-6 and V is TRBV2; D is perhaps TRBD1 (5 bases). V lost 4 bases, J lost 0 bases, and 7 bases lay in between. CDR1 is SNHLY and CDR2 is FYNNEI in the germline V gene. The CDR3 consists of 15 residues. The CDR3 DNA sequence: TGTGCCAGCAGTGGACAGTTCTCCTATAATTCACCCCTCCACTTT. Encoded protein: CASSGQFSYNSPLHF.

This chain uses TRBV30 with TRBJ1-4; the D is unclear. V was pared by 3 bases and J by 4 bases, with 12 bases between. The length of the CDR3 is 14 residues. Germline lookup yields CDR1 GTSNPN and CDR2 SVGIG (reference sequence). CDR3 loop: CAWSRTAINEKLFF. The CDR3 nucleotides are TGTGCCTGGAGCCGGACGGCGATTAATGAAAAACTGTTTTTT.

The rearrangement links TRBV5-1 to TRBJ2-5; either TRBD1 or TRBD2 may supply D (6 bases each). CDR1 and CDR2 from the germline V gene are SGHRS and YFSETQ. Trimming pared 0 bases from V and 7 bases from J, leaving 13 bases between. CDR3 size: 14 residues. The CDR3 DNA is TGCGCCAGCAGCTTGGAACAGGGAGGCTCGACCCAGTACTTC. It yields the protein CASSLEQGGSTQYF. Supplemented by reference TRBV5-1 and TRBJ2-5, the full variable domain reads KAGVTQTPRYLIKTRGQQVTLSCSPISGHRSVSWYQQTPGQGLQFLFEYFSETQRNKGNFPGRFSGRQFSNSRSEMNVSTLELGDSALYLCASSLEQGGSTQYFGPGTRLLVL.

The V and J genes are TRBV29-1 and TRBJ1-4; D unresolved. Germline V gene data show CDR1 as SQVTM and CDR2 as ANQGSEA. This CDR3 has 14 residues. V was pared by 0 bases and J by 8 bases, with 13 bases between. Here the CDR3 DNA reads TGCAGCGTTGAAGAGATCACCGATGGAGAAAAACTGTTTTTT. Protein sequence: CSVEEITDGEKLFF.

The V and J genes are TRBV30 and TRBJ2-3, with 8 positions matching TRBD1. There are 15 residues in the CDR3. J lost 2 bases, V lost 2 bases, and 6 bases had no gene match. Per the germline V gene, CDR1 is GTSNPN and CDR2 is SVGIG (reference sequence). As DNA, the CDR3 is TGTGCCTGGAGTAGTTACAGGGGGGACACAGATACGCAGTATTTT. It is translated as CAWSSYRGDTDTQYF.

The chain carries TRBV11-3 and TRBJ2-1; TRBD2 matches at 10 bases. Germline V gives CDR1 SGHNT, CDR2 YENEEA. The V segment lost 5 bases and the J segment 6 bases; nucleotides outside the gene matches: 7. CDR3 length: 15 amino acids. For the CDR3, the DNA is TGTGCCAGCAGCCTCCGGACTAGCGGCCTCAATGAGCAGTTCTTC. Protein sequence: CASSLRTSGLNEQFF.

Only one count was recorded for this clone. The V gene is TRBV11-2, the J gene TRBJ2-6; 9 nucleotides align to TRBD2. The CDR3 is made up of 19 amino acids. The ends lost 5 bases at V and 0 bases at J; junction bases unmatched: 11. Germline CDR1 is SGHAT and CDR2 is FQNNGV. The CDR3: CASSPSGARLTSGANVLTF. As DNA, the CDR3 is TGTGCCAGCAGCCCTAGCGGGGCAAGACTCACCTCTGGGGCCAACGTCCTGACTTTC.

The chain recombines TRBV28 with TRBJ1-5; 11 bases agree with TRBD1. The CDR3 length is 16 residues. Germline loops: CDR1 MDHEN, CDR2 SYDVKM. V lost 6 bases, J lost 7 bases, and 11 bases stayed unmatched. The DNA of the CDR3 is TGTGCCAGCAGCCCCTCGGGACAGGGGGAAGGACAGCCCCAGCATTTT. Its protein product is CASSPSGQGEGQPQHF.

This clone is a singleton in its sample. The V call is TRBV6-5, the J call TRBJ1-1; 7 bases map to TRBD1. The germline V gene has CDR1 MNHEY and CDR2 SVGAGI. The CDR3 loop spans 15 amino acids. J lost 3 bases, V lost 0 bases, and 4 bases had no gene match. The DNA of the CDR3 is TGTGCCAGCAGTTACTCGGGGCAGGGGGACACTGAAGCTTTCTTT. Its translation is CASSYSGQGDTEAFF.

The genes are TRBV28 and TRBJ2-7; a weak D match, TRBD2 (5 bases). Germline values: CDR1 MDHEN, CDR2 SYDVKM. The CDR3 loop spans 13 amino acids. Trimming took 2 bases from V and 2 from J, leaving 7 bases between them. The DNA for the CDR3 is TGTGCCAGCAGTTTAGAGGGCCCCTACGAGCAGTACTTC. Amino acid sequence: CASSLEGPYEQYF.

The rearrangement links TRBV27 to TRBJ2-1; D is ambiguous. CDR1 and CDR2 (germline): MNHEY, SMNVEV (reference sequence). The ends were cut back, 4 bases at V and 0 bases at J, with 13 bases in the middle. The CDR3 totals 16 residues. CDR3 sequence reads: CASSSSALSSYNEQFF. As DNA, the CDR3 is TGTGCCAGCAGTTCCAGCGCCCTAAGCTCCTACAATGAGCAGTTCTTC.

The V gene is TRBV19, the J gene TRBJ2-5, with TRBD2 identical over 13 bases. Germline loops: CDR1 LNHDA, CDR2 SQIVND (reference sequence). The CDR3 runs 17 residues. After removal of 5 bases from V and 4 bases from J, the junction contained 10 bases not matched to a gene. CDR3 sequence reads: CASSLGLAGYHRETQYF. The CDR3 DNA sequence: TGTGCCAGTAGTCTGGGACTAGCGGGATATCACCGAGAGACCCAGTACTTC.

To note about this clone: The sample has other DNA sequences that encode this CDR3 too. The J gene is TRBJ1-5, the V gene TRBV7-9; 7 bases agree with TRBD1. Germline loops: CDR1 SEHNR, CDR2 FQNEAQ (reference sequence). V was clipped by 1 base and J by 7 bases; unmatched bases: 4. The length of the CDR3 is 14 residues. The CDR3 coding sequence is TGTGCCAGCAGCTTAGGGCAGGGGGGGCAGCCCCAGCATTTT. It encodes CASSLGQGGQPQHF.

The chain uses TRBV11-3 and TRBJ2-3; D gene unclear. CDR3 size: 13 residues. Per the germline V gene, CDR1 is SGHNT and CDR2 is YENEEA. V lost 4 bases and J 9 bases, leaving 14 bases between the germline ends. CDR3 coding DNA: TGTGCCAGCAGCTCGTCCGCCCGGAGAACGCAGTATTTT. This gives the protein CASSSSARRTQYF. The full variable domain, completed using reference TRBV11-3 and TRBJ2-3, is EAGVVQSPRYKIIEKKQPVAFWCNPISGHNTLYWYLQNLGQGPELLIRYENEEAVDDSQLPKDRFSAERLKGVDSTLKIQPAELGDSAVYLCASSSSARRTQYFGPGTRLTVL.

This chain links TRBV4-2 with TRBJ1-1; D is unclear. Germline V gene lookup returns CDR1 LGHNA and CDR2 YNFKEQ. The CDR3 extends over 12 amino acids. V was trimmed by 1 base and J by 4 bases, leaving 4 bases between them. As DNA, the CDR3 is TGTGCCAGCAGCCAAGTATCCACTGAAGCTTTCTTT. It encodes CASSQVSTEAFF.